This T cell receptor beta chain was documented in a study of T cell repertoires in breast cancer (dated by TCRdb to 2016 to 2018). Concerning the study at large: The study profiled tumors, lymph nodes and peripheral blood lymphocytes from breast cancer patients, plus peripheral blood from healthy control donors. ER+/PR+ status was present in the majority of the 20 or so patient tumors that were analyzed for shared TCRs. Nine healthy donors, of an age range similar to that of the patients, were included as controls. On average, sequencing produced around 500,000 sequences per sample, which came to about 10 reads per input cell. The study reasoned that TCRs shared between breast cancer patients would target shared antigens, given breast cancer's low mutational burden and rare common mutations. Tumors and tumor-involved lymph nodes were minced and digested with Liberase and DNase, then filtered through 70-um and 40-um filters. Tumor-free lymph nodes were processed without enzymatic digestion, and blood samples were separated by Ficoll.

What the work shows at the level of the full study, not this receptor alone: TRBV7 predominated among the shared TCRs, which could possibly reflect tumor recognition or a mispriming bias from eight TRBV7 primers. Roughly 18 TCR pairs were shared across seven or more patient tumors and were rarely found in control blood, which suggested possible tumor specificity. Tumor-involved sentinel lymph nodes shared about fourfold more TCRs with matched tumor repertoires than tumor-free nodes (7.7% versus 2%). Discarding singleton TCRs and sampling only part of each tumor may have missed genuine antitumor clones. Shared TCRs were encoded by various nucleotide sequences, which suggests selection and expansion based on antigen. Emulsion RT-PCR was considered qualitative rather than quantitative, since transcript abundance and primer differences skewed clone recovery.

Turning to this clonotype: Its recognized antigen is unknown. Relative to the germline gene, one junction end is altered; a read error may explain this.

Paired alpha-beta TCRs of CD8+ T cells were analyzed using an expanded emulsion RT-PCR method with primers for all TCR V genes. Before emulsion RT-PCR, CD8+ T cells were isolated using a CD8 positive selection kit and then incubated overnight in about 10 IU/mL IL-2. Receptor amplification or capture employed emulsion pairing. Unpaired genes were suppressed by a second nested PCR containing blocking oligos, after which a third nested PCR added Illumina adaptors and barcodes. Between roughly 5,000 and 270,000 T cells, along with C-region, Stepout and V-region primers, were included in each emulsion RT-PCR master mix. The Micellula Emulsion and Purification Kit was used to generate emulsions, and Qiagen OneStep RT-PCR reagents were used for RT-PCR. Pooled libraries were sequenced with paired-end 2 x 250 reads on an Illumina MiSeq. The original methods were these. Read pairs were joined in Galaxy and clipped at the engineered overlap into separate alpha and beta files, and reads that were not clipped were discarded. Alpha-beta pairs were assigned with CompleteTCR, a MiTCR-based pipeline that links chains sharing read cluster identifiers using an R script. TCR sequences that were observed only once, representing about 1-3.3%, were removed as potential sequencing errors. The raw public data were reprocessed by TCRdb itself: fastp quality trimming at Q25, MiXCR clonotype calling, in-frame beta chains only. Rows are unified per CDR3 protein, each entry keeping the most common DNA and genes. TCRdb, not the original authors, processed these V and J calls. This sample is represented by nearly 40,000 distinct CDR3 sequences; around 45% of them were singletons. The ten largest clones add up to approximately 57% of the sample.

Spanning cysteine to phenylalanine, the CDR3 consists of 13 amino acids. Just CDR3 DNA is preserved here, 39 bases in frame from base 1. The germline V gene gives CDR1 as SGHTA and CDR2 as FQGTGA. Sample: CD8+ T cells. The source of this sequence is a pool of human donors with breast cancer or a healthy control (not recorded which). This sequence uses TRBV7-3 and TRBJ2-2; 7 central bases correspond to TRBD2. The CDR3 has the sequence CAGSLTSDGELFF. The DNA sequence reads TGTGCCGGCAGCTTAACTAGCGACGGGGAGCTGTTTTTT.